The clone carrying this T cell receptor beta chain was recorded a few times. TCRdb reprocessed the RT-PCR reads with MiXCR, giving one entry per CDR3 protein. The table includes approximately 720,000 distinct CDR3 sequences, 13% to 15% detected once. Trimming took off 0 bases at V and 1 base at J, with 9 bases between the two ends. In germline, CDR1 is SGHTA, CDR2 FQGNSA. CDR3 length equals 15 residues. Sequenced input: memory CD4+ T cells from blood. The chain joins TRBV7-2 to TRBJ2-5, with a tentative D call TRBD1 (5 bases). The sequence came from a female donor in good health, serving as a healthy control. The CDR3 sequence is CASSLAGDPQETQYF. As DNA, the CDR3 is TGTGCCAGCAGCTTAGCAGGGGATCCCCAAGAGACCCAGTACTTC. Filled out from reference TRBV7-2 and TRBJ2-5, the complete variable domain reads GAGVSQSPSNKVTEKGKDVELRCDPISGHTALYWYRQSLGQGLEFLIYFQGNSAPDKSGLPSDRFSAERTGGSVSTLTIQRTQQEDSAVYLCASSLAGDPQETQYFGPGTRLLVL.